The 21 T cell receptor beta chains listed next were all sequenced from one sample in a study of PD-1 blockade in classical Hodgkin lymphoma. The data were produced by immunoSEQ multiplex PCR, yet TCRdb's version contains in-frame clones alone and is incomplete. The table records some 84,000 clones, roughly 90% of them present only once. Relapses following autologous stem cell transplantation were seen in all patients, with brentuximab vedotin exposure varying. The sequencing here drew on peripheral blood mononuclear cells (PBMCs), taken at baseline. The source is a human donor with classical Hodgkin lymphoma.

The V gene is TRBV29-1, the J gene TRBJ2-1; D assignment may be TRBD1 or TRBD2 (5 bases each). Trimming left V 1 base short and J 7 bases short, with 5 bases between. This CDR3 comprises 11 residues. Germline CDR1 reads SQVTM; CDR2 reads ANQGSEA. As DNA, the CDR3 is TGCAGCGTTGAAGGGGGGAATGAGCAGTTCTTC. This gives the protein CSVEGGNEQFF.

The rearrangement joins TRBV7-9 to TRBJ2-5; D remains ambiguous. This CDR3 has 13 residues. The V end was cut by 5 bases, the J end by 3 bases, with 10 bases between. The V gene's germline CDR1 is SEHNR and CDR2 FQNEAQ (reference sequence). CDR3 nucleotide sequence: TGTGCCAGCAGCCCGACTCGAGAAGAGACCCAGTACTTC. It translates to CASSPTREETQYF.

The DNA for the CDR3 is TGTGCCAGCAGGGACTCTGGGGGACTGTCTGAAAAACTGTTTTTT. It translates to CASRDSGGLSEKLFF. The chain has TRBV6-1 and TRBJ1-4, with a tentative D call TRBD1 (5 bases). Germline CDR1 MNHNS, CDR2 SASEGT. V dropped 6 bases and J dropped 7 bases, with 18 bases sitting between them. CDR3 length: 15 residues.

The V gene is TRBV19, the J gene TRBJ1-2, with 8 nucleotides matching TRBD1. Germline CDR1 is LNHDA and CDR2 is SQIVND (reference sequence). CDR3 length: 17 amino acids. J was trimmed by 0 bases and V by 5 bases; bases with no gene match: 11. The CDR3 sequence is CASSPRGRGHSNYGYTF. The CDR3 DNA sequence: TGTGCCAGTAGTCCGCGGGGCAGGGGGCATTCTAACTATGGCTACACCTTC. Filled out from reference TRBV19 and TRBJ1-2, the complete variable domain reads DGGITQSPKYLFRKEGQNVTLSCEQNLNHDAMYWYRQDPGQGLRLIYYSQIVNDFQKGDIAEGYSVSREKKESFPLTVTSAQKNPTAFYLCASSPRGRGHSNYGYTFGSGTRLTVV.

This clone was observed a handful of times. This sequence joins TRBV7-8 and TRBJ1-2; D is undetermined. V gave up 0 bases and J gave up 3 bases, with 5 bases separating them. Germline V CDR1 and CDR2: SGHVS, FQNEAQ. The CDR3 spans 13 residues. CDR3 in DNA: TGTGCCAGCAGCTTAGCCACCTACTATGGCTACACCTTC. Its protein product is CASSLATYYGYTF.

The genes are TRBV9 and TRBJ2-1; 10 nucleotides align to TRBD2. CDR1 and CDR2 (germline): SGDLS, YYNGEE. V lost 4 bases, J lost 1 base, and 5 bases stayed unmatched. The CDR3 sequence is 16 residues long. CDR3 protein: CASSSSSGSSYNEQFF. CDR3 bases: TGTGCCAGCAGCAGCTCTAGCGGGAGTTCCTACAATGAGCAGTTCTTC.

This clone has more than one count but fewer than ten. This chain links TRBV11-2 with TRBJ2-2, with 7 bases aligning to TRBD2. Germline loops: CDR1 SGHAT, CDR2 FQNNGV. The CDR3 totals 11 residues. The CDR3 nucleotides read TGTGTAGGCGGGAGAAACGGGGAGCTGTTTTTT. Protein sequence: CVGGRNGELFF.

The rearrangement links TRBV2 to TRBJ2-6, with a possible D match to TRBD2 (5 bases). This CDR3 comprises 15 residues. V was clipped by 5 bases and J by 2 bases, with 10 bases between them. Germline V CDR1 and CDR2: SNHLY, FYNNEI. CDR3 sequence (DNA): TGTGCCAGCAGTTTACCGGAGGCTGGGGCCAACGTCCTGACTTTC. Residues: CASSLPEAGANVLTF. Together with reference TRBV2 and TRBJ2-6, the CDR3 gives the full variable domain: EPEVTQTPSHQVTQMGQEVILRCVPISNHLYFYWYRQILGQKVEFLVSFYNNEISEKSEIFDDQFSVERPDGSNFTLKIRSTKLEDSAMYFCASSLPEAGANVLTFGAGSRLTVL.

The V gene is TRBV19, the J gene TRBJ1-5; weak D call: TRBD1 (5 bases). The germline CDR1 and CDR2 sequences are LNHDA and SQIVND (reference sequence). This CDR3 comprises 15 residues. V lost 5 bases and J lost 7, with 18 bases in between. DNA of the CDR3: TGTGCCAGTAGTGTAGGGACCCGGGGTGTCCAGCCCCAGCATTTT. Protein product: CASSVGTRGVQPQHF.

The chain combines TRBV6-6 with TRBJ2-2, with TRBD1 matching 10 bases. This CDR3 is built from 14 residues. V lost 6 bases, J lost 4 bases, and 2 bases stayed unmatched. CDR1 is MNHNY, CDR2 SVGAGI, per germline (reference sequence). CDR3 coding DNA: TGTGCCAGCAGCTGGGACAGGGGCACCGGGGAGCTGTTTTTT. As protein: CASSWDRGTGELFF.

The chain is built from TRBV27 and TRBJ2-1; 8 nucleotides match TRBD1. J gave up 2 bases and V 8 bases, and 5 bases lay outside the gene matches. Germline CDR1 reads MNHEY; CDR2 reads SMNVEV (reference sequence). This CDR3 region has 14 residues. The CDR3 DNA reads TGTGCCAGCCACCGGACAGGGCCCTACAATGAGCAGTTCTTC. Translation: CASHRTGPYNEQFF.

The CDR3 DNA sequence: TGTGCCAGCAGCCCTAGCGGGAGGGCCGCAGAGACCCAGTACTTC. It is translated as CASSPSGRAAETQYF. V gene TRBV7-2 combines with J gene TRBJ2-5; 12 bases map to TRBD2. The CDR3 sequence is 15 residues long. From germline, CDR1 is SGHTA and CDR2 FQGNSA. With 5 bases clipped from V and 4 bases from J, the junction kept 5 bases outside the gene matches.

This clone was picked up one time. The chain recombines TRBV6-5 with TRBJ2-7; a possible D gene is TRBD2 (6 bases). Trimming stripped 7 bases from V and 2 bases from J, with 12 bases between. From germline, CDR1 is MNHEY and CDR2 SVGAGI. This CDR3 spans 13 amino acids. CDR3: CASKVGGTYEQYF. The CDR3 DNA reads as TGTGCCAGCAAAGTGGGGGGAACCTACGAGCAGTACTTC.

The chain couples TRBV7-2 to TRBJ2-7; 9 bases are shared with TRBD1. This CDR3 is built from 14 residues. V dropped 5 bases and J dropped 5; count of bases not matched to a gene: 7. CDR1 is SGHTA, CDR2 FQGNSA, per germline. This CDR3 is CASSPGQGVHEQYF. Here the CDR3 DNA reads TGTGCCAGCAGCCCGGGACAGGGTGTCCACGAGCAGTACTTC.

The chain recombines TRBV5-6 with TRBJ1-1; no clear D. The CDR3 is made up of 14 amino acids. Germline lookup yields CDR1 SGHDT and CDR2 YYEEEE. V lost 3 bases to trimming and J lost 0 bases, with 9 bases between them. CDR3 protein: CASSWWLVNTEAFF. The CDR3 nucleotides are TGTGCCAGCAGCTGGTGGTTAGTGAACACTGAAGCTTTCTTT.

The V and J genes are TRBV4-1 and TRBJ1-1; the match to TRBD1 covers 11 bases. The V segment lost 4 bases and the J segment 1 base; nucleotides outside the gene matches: 5. The CDR3 sequence is 16 residues long. CDR1 is MGHRA, CDR2 YSYEKL, per germline. CDR3 DNA: TGCGCCAGCAGCCCTCGGACAGGGGGCCCGAACACTGAAGCTTTCTTT. It encodes CASSPRTGGPNTEAFF.

This sequence joins TRBV19 and TRBJ1-4; TRBD1 might be the D (6 bases). Germline V CDR1 and CDR2: LNHDA, SQIVND (reference sequence). Trimming left V 6 bases short and J 0 bases short, with 11 bases between. The CDR3 covers 15 residues. This chain's CDR3 is CASSPGQTTNEKLFF. The CDR3 DNA sequence: TGTGCCAGTAGCCCTGGACAGACAACTAATGAAAAACTGTTTTTT.

The chain has TRBV7-2 and TRBJ2-3, with a possible D match to TRBD1 (6 bases). Germline assignment: CDR1 SGHTA and CDR2 FQGNSA. V lost 7 bases, J lost 10 bases, and 15 bases lay in between. This CDR3 is built from 12 residues. This chain's CDR3 is CASNIRGTSQYF. The CDR3 DNA follows: TGTGCCAGCAACATCAGGGGCACTTCGCAGTATTTT.

The genes are TRBV13 and TRBJ2-7, with D perhaps TRBD2 (5 bases). Germline loops: CDR1 PRHDT, CDR2 FYEKMQ (reference sequence). There are 16 residues in the CDR3. Trimming shortened V by 5 bases and J by 0 bases, and 17 bases separated the two germline ends. The DNA of the CDR3 is TGTGCCAGCAGCCCCCTCAGCGGCTCCAGCTCCTACGAGCAGTACTTC. Translated: CASSPLSGSSSYEQYF.

The V call is TRBV6-5, the J call TRBJ2-7; 8 bases align to TRBD2. The CDR3 has 13 residues. V shed 5 bases, J shed 5 bases, and the junction held 5 bases outside the gene matches. Germline-derived CDR1 and CDR2 are MNHEY and SVGAGI. This CDR3 reads CASSATSEHEQYF. In nucleotides, the CDR3 is TGTGCCAGCAGTGCGACTAGCGAACACGAGCAGTACTTC.

The chain recombines TRBV29-1 with TRBJ2-7, with a possible D match to TRBD1 (6 bases). V was trimmed by 7 bases and J by 0 bases, leaving 10 bases between them. Germline V gene data show CDR1 as SQVTM and CDR2 as ANQGSEA. The CDR3 sequence is 12 residues long. The CDR3 nucleotides are TGCAGCGCAACAGGGAGCTCCTACGAGCAGTACTTC. It translates to CSATGSSYEQYF.